This TCR beta chain was retrieved from a study of shared clonotypes between healthy human individuals. Whole-study results and caveats: Sequencing depth was expected to affect clonotype sharing among donors.

Germline assignment: CDR1 MDHEN and CDR2 SYDVKM. The V gene lost 3 bases and the J gene lost 7 bases, with 8 bases spanning the gap. CDR3 length: 12 amino acids. When replicate PCRs were run on unsorted PBMC, they used around 0.3 ug DNA, 25,000 to 35,000 T cell genomes. The data were produced by immunoSEQ multiplex PCR, yet TCRdb's version contains in-frame clones alone and is incomplete. The data show approximately 510,000 clones, approximately 79% seen once. Turning to this clone: Its specificity is not known.

The donor population consisted of healthy HIV-negative adults with no recent acute infections or vaccinations. Samples left unsorted employed some 95 million PBMCs for genomic DNA. The sample taken for sequencing was PBMCs. The source of this sequence is a woman aged 40-49 years in good health. Some clones in this sample may be carry-over from other donors' samples. The gene calls are TRBV28 and TRBJ2-3, with D uncertain. The CDR3 protein is CASSLGMNTQYF. CDR3 sequence (DNA): TGTGCCAGCAGTTTGGGGATGAATACGCAGTATTTT.